The 7 T cell receptor beta chains given below trace back to one sample, sequenced in a study of blood T cells in healthy people across ages. A second 7 to 11 cycle PCR used barcoded and J-beta primers. Each CDR3 protein gets one entry after TCRdb re-called the 5' RACE reads with MiXCR. In the table there are fewer than 900,000 distinct CDR3 sequences, about 42% of which are singletons. The source material was blood. These receptors all stem from a woman in her fifties or sixties in good health.

This clonotype has more than one count but fewer than ten. The chain recombines TRBV7-2 with TRBJ1-1; maybe TRBD1 (5 bases). With 5 bases removed from V and 1 base from J, the gap between germline ends came to 8 bases. There are 13 residues in the CDR3. CDR1 and CDR2 (germline): SGHTA, FQGNSA. The CDR3 nucleotides are TGTGCCAGCAGCGAGGGGTGGAACACTGAAGCTTTCTTT. Protein: CASSEGWNTEAFF.

V and J are TRBV5-1 and TRBJ1-1; D might be TRBD1 (6 bases). V gave up 2 bases and J gave up 1 base, with 12 bases separating them. The CDR3 runs 15 residues. Germline lookup yields CDR1 SGHRS and CDR2 YFSETQ. As DNA, the CDR3 is TGCGCCAGCAGCTTCGCCGACAGGAGGAACACTGAAGCTTTCTTT. Encoded protein: CASSFADRRNTEAFF.

The chain uses TRBV10-3 and TRBJ2-7, with TRBD2 matching 8 bases. In germline, CDR1 is ENHRY, CDR2 SYGVKD. The trim removed 8 bases at V and 2 bases at J, leaving 5 bases unmatched. The CDR3 contains 13 residues. Here the CDR3 reads CAISAGGTYEQYF. The CDR3 region has the DNA TGTGCCATCTCCGCGGGGGGTACCTACGAGCAGTACTTC.

As concerns this clonotype: A much more abundant neighbour one base away suggests this may be a read error. This chain joins TRBV9 and TRBJ2-1; 7 bases fit TRBD1. The J call may be incorrect, as the DNA end agrees better with TRBJ2-7. Per the germline V gene, CDR1 is SGDLS and CDR2 is YYNGEE. The CDR3 consists of 15 residues. The CDR3 DNA follows: TGTGCCAGCAGCGTAGGACAGGGCTCCTACAATGAGCAGTACTTC. It yields the protein CASSVGQGSYNEQYF.

The chain links TRBV29-1 to TRBJ2-3; D is possibly TRBD2 (5 bases). Trimming removed 4 bases from V and 0 bases from J, with 8 bases in between. The CDR3 is made up of 13 amino acids. Germline CDR1 SQVTM, CDR2 ANQGSEA. The CDR3 region has the DNA TGCAGCGTTGGAGGGCAGAGCACAGATACGCAGTATTTT. It yields the protein CSVGGQSTDTQYF.

This clonotype was seen a single time. A much larger clone lies a single base off, so this may be a read error. J is TRBJ2-3 and V is TRBV24-1; D is undetermined. Germline CDR1 reads KGHDR; CDR2 reads SFDVKD. V lost 9 bases, J lost 5 bases, and 8 bases lay in between. This CDR3 spans 11 amino acids. Written as DNA, the CDR3 is TGTGCCACCTCCCGGAGAGATACGCAGTATTTT. It yields the protein CATSRRDTQYF.

This clonotype occurred many times. The chain combines TRBV7-2 with TRBJ1-2; D gene uncertain. The CDR3 extends over 13 amino acids. The germline gives CDR1 SGHTA, CDR2 FQGNSA. With 7 bases removed from V and 1 base from J, the gap between germline ends came to 10 bases. The CDR3 DNA reads TGTGCCAGCACCCCCCCCAGTAACTATGGCTACACCTTC. It specifies CASTPPSNYGYTF.